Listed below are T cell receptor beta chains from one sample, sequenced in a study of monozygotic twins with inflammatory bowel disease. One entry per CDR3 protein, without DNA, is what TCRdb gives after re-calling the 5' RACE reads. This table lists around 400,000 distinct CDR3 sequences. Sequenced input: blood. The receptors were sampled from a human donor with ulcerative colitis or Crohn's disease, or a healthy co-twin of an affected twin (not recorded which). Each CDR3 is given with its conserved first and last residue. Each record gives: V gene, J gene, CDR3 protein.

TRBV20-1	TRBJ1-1	CSAPFPQNTEAFF
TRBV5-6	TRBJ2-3	CASSRGGVSTDTQYF
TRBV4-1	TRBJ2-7	CASSQDIAGGGEQYF
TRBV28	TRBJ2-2	CASSPDRGNGGLFF
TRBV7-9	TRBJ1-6	CASRSQGGGSPLHF
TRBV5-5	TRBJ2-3	CASSPGPGLDDTQYF
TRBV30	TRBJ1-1	CACVKNTEAFF
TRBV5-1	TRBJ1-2	CASSLVIGGDDYGYTF
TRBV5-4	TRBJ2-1	CASSPFGGGRNEQFF
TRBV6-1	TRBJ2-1	CASRLAGSYNEQFF
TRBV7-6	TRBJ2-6	CASSLGVAGANVLTF
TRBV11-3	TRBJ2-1	CASSPEGQGARNEQFF
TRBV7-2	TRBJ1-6	CASRGLANSPLHF
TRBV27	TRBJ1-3	CASRRGANTIYF
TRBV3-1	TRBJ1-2	CASSQSPLLNAGYTF
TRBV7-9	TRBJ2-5	CASSARSYQETQYF
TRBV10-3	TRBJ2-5	CAISERAVQETQYF
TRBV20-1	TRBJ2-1	CSAREGTNEQFF
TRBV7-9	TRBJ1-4	CASSLDRNNEKLFF
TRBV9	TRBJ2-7	CARATPDRGNEQYF